This T cell receptor beta chain stems from a study of beta chain features in type 1 diabetes. With regard to this clone: Its antigen is not identified.

V lost 1 base, J lost 4 bases, and 14 bases lay in between. The CDR3 is made up of 16 amino acids. Germline V gene lookup returns CDR1 SGHTA and CDR2 FQGNSA. Expressed TCRB transcripts were sequenced, since all the RNA that had been isolated was reverse transcribed. Profiled with immunoSEQ multiplex PCR; TCRdb holds only in-frame clones, not every one. This table holds 900,000 or so clones, about a sixth found once. Overall study findings and caveats: A pattern of fewer insertions and more deletions at VDJ junctions was seen in type 1 diabetes patients.

The sequence was collected from a woman aged 18-29 years in good health. The rearrangement links TRBV7-2 to TRBJ2-1, with D possibly matching TRBD1 (5 bases). The specimen was naive CD4+ T cells from blood. CDR3 nucleotides: TGTGCCAGCAGCTTAGGTCACAGGACCCGATACAATGAGCAGTTCTTC. It encodes CASSLGHRTRYNEQFF. The whole variable domain, remainder taken from reference TRBV7-2 and TRBJ2-1, is GAGVSQSPSNKVTEKGKDVELRCDPISGHTALYWYRQSLGQGLEFLIYFQGNSAPDKSGLPSDRFSAERTGGSVSTLTIQRTQQEDSAVYLCASSLGHRTRYNEQFFGPGTRLTVL.